This is a list of T cell receptor beta chains from one sample in a study of long-term antiretroviral therapy in people with HIV. The table came from immunoSEQ multiplex PCR; TCRdb's copy has only in-frame clones and leaves some out. The table lists fewer than 40,000 clones, roughly 80% of them singletons. Sequencing used unsorted PBMCs, obtained 1.9 years after starting antiretroviral therapy. Every receptor here comes from a man between 18 and 35 years old with HIV. Each CDR3 is given with its conserved first and last residue. D genes are given only for firm matches.

J gene	D gene	CDR3 length	V gene	CDR3 DNA	CDR3 protein
TRBJ1-5	-	15	TRBV6-1	TGTGCCAGCAGTGAATCGGGGACGCCCAGACAGCCCCAGCATTTT	CASSESGTPRQPQHF
TRBJ1-1	-	14	TRBV6-1	TGTGCCAGCAGTGCCCAGGGAGGGCCCACTGAAGCTTTCTTT	CASSAQGGPTEAFF
TRBJ2-3	-	11	TRBV11-1	TGTGCCAGCAGCTTAAGTGATACGCAGTATTTT	CASSLSDTQYF
TRBJ2-5	TRBD1	15	TRBV5-4	TGTGCCAGCAGCCCCGGGACAGGGGGTGACGAGACCCAGTACTTC	CASSPGTGGDETQYF
TRBJ2-7	-	13	TRBV18	TGTGCCAGCTCACAAAAGGTTGCCTACGAGCAGTACTTC	CASSQKVAYEQYF
TRBJ2-7	TRBD1	12	TRBV28	TGTGCCAGCACCCCGGGACAGAGTTTTCAGTACTTC	CASTPGQSFQYF
TRBJ1-3	-	18	TRBV5-1	TGCGCCAGCAGCTTGGCCATCGGAACTCGGGGATCTGGAAACACCATATATTTT	CASSLAIGTRGSGNTIYF
TRBJ1-1	-	13	TRBV6-1	TGTGCCAGTTCAGGGGTCCCTAAGGAGGAAGCTTTCTTT	CASSGVPKEEAFF
TRBJ1-2	-	15	TRBV5-1	TGCGCCAGCAGCTTGGCGCAGGGAACGAGGGATGGCTACACCTTC	CASSLAQGTRDGYTF
TRBJ2-5	TRBD2	14	TRBV19	TGTGCCAGCAGTACGGGGGGAACCCAAGAGACCCAGTACTTC	CASSTGGTQETQYF
TRBJ2-7	-	14	TRBV7-8	TGTGCCAGCAGCTTTAGACTTGCCCCCTACGAGCAGTACTTC	CASSFRLAPYEQYF
TRBJ1-5	-	13	TRBV18	TGTGCCAGCTCACCAGAATTCGGTCAGCCCCAGCATTTT	CASSPEFGQPQHF
TRBJ1-4	-	14	TRBV28	TGTGCCAGCAGTCGCCCGGGGCCACAAGAAAAACTGTTTTTT	CASSRPGPQEKLFF
TRBJ2-1	TRBD2	17	TRBV10-1	TGCGCCAGCAGCCCAGGACTAGCGGGGGGGATATTCGATGAGCAGTTCTTC	CASSPGLAGGIFDEQFF